This T cell receptor beta chain was sequenced for a study of tumor T cells in aggressive B-cell lymphoma. Measured with immunoSEQ multiplex PCR; TCRdb has only the in-frame clones, and not every one. The sample contains 3,100 or so clones, 92% of which appear only once. V gave up 2 bases and J gave up 0 bases, with 11 bases separating them. The germline V gene encodes CDR1 MNHEY and CDR2 SVGAGI. The CDR3 has 15 residues. Sequencing was done on a sample of tumor tissue. This TCR was sampled from an adult with diffuse large B cell lymphoma. The V gene is TRBV6-5, the J gene TRBJ2-7; possibly TRBD1 for D (5 bases). CDR3 residues: CASSYGAGPSYEQYF. CDR3 coding DNA: TGTGCCAGCAGTTACGGGGCAGGACCCTCCTACGAGCAGTACTTC.